This T cell receptor (beta chain) was recovered during a study of metastatic and nonmetastatic thyroid tumors. Study background: Thyroid patients, malignant and benign, had repertoires compared across blood and tumor or nodule tissue.

All patients reached thyroid surgery having received no treatment beforehand. To note about this clone: Its antigen remains unknown.

Source study methods: The distant-metastasis classifier for papillary thyroid cancer was built from CDR3 differences across clinicopathological groups. TCRdb redid the clone calls on the PCR reads using MiXCR. What appears here as the V and J calls and clone size reflects TCRdb's work, not the paper's. The sample has some 23,000 clones; roughly 23% are singletons. In germline, CDR1 is MDHEN, CDR2 SYDVKM. The CDR3 has 13 residues. Trimming removed 5 bases from V and 6 bases from J; junction bases left unmatched: 6. The study, taken as a whole, reports: Reportedly, malignant thyroid tumors had significantly higher TCR beta diversity than benign nodules, in blood and tumor.

The rearrangement joins TRBV28 to TRBJ1-2; 7 positions agree with TRBD1. The sample was tumor tissue. The clonotype comes from a female donor with papillary thyroid cancer or a benign thyroid nodule (not recorded which). Some clones in this sample may be carry-over from other donors' samples. This chain's CDR3 is CASSLGQANGYTF. CDR3 nucleotide sequence: TGTGCCAGCAGTCTAGGACAGGCGAATGGCTACACCTTC.